The rows below give T cell receptor beta chains drawn from one sample of a study of blood T cell repertoires in COVID-19. Repertoires were generated with immunoSEQ multiplex PCR, while TCRdb's copy carries only in-frame clones and drops some. The sample carries roughly 140,000 clones, approximately 80% recorded once. Sequenced sample: peripheral blood. The receptor source for this set is a woman older than 75 in a cohort sampled during active or convalescent COVID-19. CDR3s include the opening cysteine and the closing phenylalanine or tryptophan. D genes are given only for firm matches. Expanded clones are given a class, and other clones once, few, many or no size at all.

abundance: .; v_gene: TRBV2; j_gene: TRBJ1-6; d_gene: .; CDR3nt: TGTGCCAGCAGTTCCCCAGCGGGGGGGCTATCACCCCTCCACTTT; CDR3aa: CASSSPAGGLSPLHF
abundance: few; v_gene: TRBV19; j_gene: TRBJ2-2; d_gene: TRBD1; CDR3nt: TGTGCCAGTAGTATGGGGACAGTGAACACCGGGGAGCTGTTTTTT; CDR3aa: CASSMGTVNTGELFF
abundance: .; v_gene: TRBV2; j_gene: TRBJ2-7; d_gene: .; CDR3nt: TGTGCCAGCAGTCGACAATTTACAGACTACGAGCAGTACTTC; CDR3aa: CASSRQFTDYEQYF
abundance: .; v_gene: TRBV7-9; j_gene: TRBJ1-3; d_gene: .; CDR3nt: TGTGCCAGCAGCCCCAGGGACTTCCTTCCAGGTGGAAACACCATATATTTT; CDR3aa: CASSPRDFLPGGNTIYF
abundance: .; v_gene: TRBV9; j_gene: TRBJ2-5; d_gene: .; CDR3nt: TGTGCCAGCACGGACAGTGGGGAGACCCAGTACTTC; CDR3aa: CASTDSGETQYF
abundance: .; v_gene: TRBV2; j_gene: TRBJ2-2; d_gene: .; CDR3nt: TGTGCCAGCAGTGAGAGCACCGGGGAGCTGTTTTTT; CDR3aa: CASSESTGELFF
abundance: .; v_gene: TRBV7-8; j_gene: TRBJ1-5; d_gene: .; CDR3nt: TGTGCCTCTCAGGACAGCCCAATCAATCAGCCCCAGCATTTT; CDR3aa: CASQDSPINQPQHF
abundance: .; v_gene: TRBV12-5; j_gene: TRBJ1-4; d_gene: .; CDR3nt: TGTGCTAGTGGTTTCACAGGGTTCGCAACTAATGAAAAACTGTTTTTT; CDR3aa: CASGFTGFATNEKLFF
abundance: .; v_gene: TRBV19; j_gene: TRBJ1-1; d_gene: .; CDR3nt: TGTGCCAGCCGCCCATCCCCCAACATGAACACTGAAGCTTTCTTT; CDR3aa: CASRPSPNMNTEAFF
abundance: .; v_gene: TRBV2; j_gene: TRBJ2-1; d_gene: TRBD2; CDR3nt: TGTGCCAGCAAGGCGGGGGGGGGATTCAATGAGCAGTTCTTC; CDR3aa: CASKAGGGFNEQFF
abundance: .; v_gene: TRBV7-2; j_gene: TRBJ1-4; d_gene: TRBD1; CDR3nt: TGTGCCAGCAGCTTAATGGGACAGAATGAAAAACTGTTTTTT; CDR3aa: CASSLMGQNEKLFF
abundance: .; v_gene: TRBV11-1; j_gene: TRBJ2-1; d_gene: TRBD2; CDR3nt: TGTGCCAGCAGCCGACAGCGGGGGGGATACAATGAGCAGTTCTTC; CDR3aa: CASSRQRGGYNEQFF
abundance: .; v_gene: TRBV4-1; j_gene: TRBJ2-5; d_gene: TRBD1; CDR3nt: TGCGCCAGCAGCCAAGCGGGACAGGGTTCGGAGACCCAGTACTTC; CDR3aa: CASSQAGQGSETQYF
abundance: once; v_gene: TRBV5-5; j_gene: TRBJ2-2; d_gene: TRBD1; CDR3nt: TGTGCCAGCAGGCAAACAGGGGTTGGGGAGCTGTTTTTT; CDR3aa: CASRQTGVGELFF
abundance: .; v_gene: TRBV5-1; j_gene: TRBJ2-7; d_gene: TRBD2; CDR3nt: TGCGCCAGCAGCCCGACATATCGGGGGGCCTACGAGCAGTACTTC; CDR3aa: CASSPTYRGAYEQYF
abundance: .; v_gene: TRBV27; j_gene: TRBJ1-2; d_gene: TRBD1; CDR3nt: TGTGCCAGCAGGAGCTACGGGACAGGGGACGGCTACACCTTC; CDR3aa: CASRSYGTGDGYTF
abundance: .; v_gene: TRBV19; j_gene: TRBJ1-2; d_gene: .; CDR3nt: TGTGCCAGTAGTCCACAGGGTGCTCTTTCATATGGCTACACCTTC; CDR3aa: CASSPQGALSYGYTF
abundance: .; v_gene: TRBV6-1; j_gene: TRBJ1-1; d_gene: .; CDR3nt: TGTGCCAGCAGTGCAGCAGGGCCGGGGGCTTTCTTT; CDR3aa: CASSAAGPGAFF
abundance: once; v_gene: TRBV11-3; j_gene: TRBJ1-1; d_gene: .; CDR3nt: TGTGCCAGCAGCGCAACAGTGAACACTGAAGCTTTCTTT; CDR3aa: CASSATVNTEAFF
abundance: .; v_gene: TRBV6-5; j_gene: TRBJ1-2; d_gene: .; CDR3nt: TGTGCCAGCAGTTATGACAGTGTCCCTAACTATGGCTACACCTTC; CDR3aa: CASSYDSVPNYGYTF
abundance: .; v_gene: TRBV18; j_gene: TRBJ1-5; d_gene: .; CDR3nt: TGTGCCAGCTCACAGTGGAGGGCGGCTGGATATAGCAATCAGCCCCAGCATTTT; CDR3aa: CASSQWRAAGYSNQPQHF
abundance: .; v_gene: TRBV6-6; j_gene: TRBJ2-5; d_gene: TRBD2; CDR3nt: TGTGCCAGCGGAAAGGGTTCGGGGGGGCCGGAGACCCAGTACTTC; CDR3aa: CASGKGSGGPETQYF
abundance: .; v_gene: TRBV5-1; j_gene: TRBJ2-5; d_gene: TRBD2; CDR3nt: TGCGCCAGCAGCTTGGCCCTGGGGGGGCAAGAGACCCAGTACTTC; CDR3aa: CASSLALGGQETQYF
abundance: .; v_gene: TRBV5-8; j_gene: TRBJ2-1; d_gene: .; CDR3nt: TGTGCCAGCAGCCTCGGACTTAACATCCTCAATGAGCAGTTCTTC; CDR3aa: CASSLGLNILNEQFF
abundance: .; v_gene: TRBV6-5; j_gene: TRBJ2-7; d_gene: .; CDR3nt: TGTGCCAGCAGTTACCAGCGGAGCTCCTACGAGCAGTACTTC; CDR3aa: CASSYQRSSYEQYF
abundance: .; v_gene: TRBV29-1; j_gene: TRBJ1-1; d_gene: .; CDR3nt: TGCAGCCCCACGGAGGCTGAAGCTTTCTTT; CDR3aa: CSPTEAEAFF
abundance: .; v_gene: TRBV10-3; j_gene: TRBJ2-2; d_gene: .; CDR3nt: TGTGCCATCAGTGAAGGGCAGGGCAGAATCGGGGAGCTGTTTTTT; CDR3aa: CAISEGQGRIGELFF
abundance: .; v_gene: TRBV7-2; j_gene: TRBJ1-6; d_gene: TRBD1; CDR3nt: TGTGCCAGCAGCCAAGACAGGGGGCAGAAGAATTCACCCCTCCACTTT; CDR3aa: CASSQDRGQKNSPLHF
abundance: .; v_gene: TRBV19; j_gene: TRBJ1-5; d_gene: .; CDR3nt: TGTGCCAGTAGTCCACAGGGTGTTGGCAATCAGCCCCAGCATTTT; CDR3aa: CASSPQGVGNQPQHF
abundance: .; v_gene: TRBV21-1; j_gene: TRBJ1-2; d_gene: .; CDR3nt: TGTGCCAGCAGCAATTGTTCGGAACTCCACAGGGGGGGCGCGACCTCAAAGTTGGGCTACACCTTC; CDR3aa: CASSNCSELHRGGATSKLGYTF
abundance: once; v_gene: TRBV28; j_gene: TRBJ2-5; d_gene: TRBD1; CDR3nt: TGTGCCAGCAGCAGGGGACAGGGGGGTGAGACCCAGTACTTC; CDR3aa: CASSRGQGGETQYF
abundance: .; v_gene: TRBV7-2; j_gene: TRBJ1-1; d_gene: .; CDR3nt: TGTGCCAGCAGCTTGACCCAGGTAAATGAAGCTTTCTTT; CDR3aa: CASSLTQVNEAFF
abundance: .; v_gene: TRBV23-1; j_gene: TRBJ1-2; d_gene: TRBD1; CDR3nt: TGCGCCAGCAGTCAATACAGGGGATTGCAGGGCTACACCTTC; CDR3aa: CASSQYRGLQGYTF
abundance: .; v_gene: TRBV4-1; j_gene: TRBJ2-1; d_gene: .; CDR3nt: TGCGCCAGCAGCCAAGAGGGGACTGAACATTCCTACAATGAGCAGTTCTTC; CDR3aa: CASSQEGTEHSYNEQFF
abundance: .; v_gene: TRBV2; j_gene: TRBJ2-1; d_gene: TRBD2; CDR3nt: TGTGCCAGCATAGGCCTAGCGGGGGGGCGGGAGCAGTTCTTC; CDR3aa: CASIGLAGGREQFF
abundance: .; v_gene: TRBV9; j_gene: TRBJ1-6; d_gene: TRBD1; CDR3nt: TGTGCCAGCAGCGTGACAGGGGGGAATTCACCCCTCCACTTT; CDR3aa: CASSVTGGNSPLHF
abundance: few; v_gene: TRBV7-3; j_gene: TRBJ2-1; d_gene: TRBD2; CDR3nt: TGTGCCAGCAGCCAAGGACTAGCGGGGGGGCTGGATGAGCAGTTCTTC; CDR3aa: CASSQGLAGGLDEQFF
abundance: few; v_gene: TRBV30; j_gene: TRBJ1-4; d_gene: .; CDR3nt: TGTGCCTGGAGTCAGCCAGGGTATACTAATGAAAAACTGTTTTTT; CDR3aa: CAWSQPGYTNEKLFF
abundance: .; v_gene: TRBV4-2; j_gene: TRBJ1-5; d_gene: .; CDR3nt: TGTGCCAGCAGCCAATCAGGGGCGGGCAATCAGCCCCAGCATTTT; CDR3aa: CASSQSGAGNQPQHF
abundance: .; v_gene: TRBV5-1; j_gene: TRBJ2-3; d_gene: TRBD2; CDR3nt: TGCGCCAGCAGCTGGGGGCGGGGGGGAGATACGCAGTATTTT; CDR3aa: CASSWGRGGDTQYF
abundance: .; v_gene: TRBV7-4; j_gene: TRBJ2-5; d_gene: .; CDR3nt: TGTGCCAGCAGCTCCACGAGTGTCCGGGGAGAGACCCAGTACTTC; CDR3aa: CASSSTSVRGETQYF
abundance: .; v_gene: TRBV29-1; j_gene: TRBJ1-5; d_gene: TRBD1; CDR3nt: TGCAGCGTTCGGACAGGGGATCTGCAGCCCCAGCATTTT; CDR3aa: CSVRTGDLQPQHF
abundance: .; v_gene: TRBV6-4; j_gene: TRBJ1-2; d_gene: TRBD1; CDR3nt: TGTGCCAGCAGTCCGGCAGGGGGCTATGGCTACACCTTC; CDR3aa: CASSPAGGYGYTF